This TCR beta chain is drawn from a study of blood T cell repertoires in COVID-19. Study background: Collection of acute and convalescent COVID-19 samples took place in the United States, Italy and Spain. PBMCs, B-cell-depleted T cells, or T cells were the source of the cDNA or gDNA that made up the material.

Per the original data handling: Quantification of nucleated cells was approximated via reference gene primer amplification. TCRdb's table, derived via immunoSEQ multiplex PCR, lists solely in-frame clones and lacks some. V and J calls and clone size are given by that table; D and trimming were obtained from the DNA. The repertoire holds nearly 65,000 clones, with about 80% as singletons. The CDR3 consists of 15 residues. Germline V lookup: CDR1 MNHEY, CDR2 SVGAGI. Trimming at V came to 7 bases and at J to 1 base, leaving 7 bases not matched to a gene. The chain carries TRBV6-5 and TRBJ1-1; 9 nucleotides align to TRBD1. This TCR was sampled from a human donor in a cohort sampled during active COVID-19. Sequenced material: peripheral blood. DNA of the CDR3: TGTGCCAGCACAAGGACAGGGGCGAAGAACACTGAAGCTTTCTTT. The encoded protein is CASTRTGAKNTEAFF.